The clone carrying this TCR beta chain was seen only a few times. The antigen remains unidentified. The data are from a study of identical twins. General observations from the study: The study found that models underestimated out-of-frame TCR alpha sharing in monozygotic twins. Clonotypes of the beta chain that were abundant in cord blood carried fewer insertions (memory repertoires showed none).

In TCRdb, the 5' RACE reads were re-called with MiXCR into one record per CDR3 protein. The repertoire has 1.5 million to 2 million distinct CDR3 sequences, under 35% of them found once; the top ten carry roughly 0.3%. Trimming cost V 0 bases and J 6 bases, with 21 bases left between them. From germline, CDR1 is DFQATT and CDR2 SNEGSKA (reference sequence). This CDR3 contains 17 residues. The clonotype originates from a newborn girl in good health. Sequenced: cord blood. V is TRBV20-1 and J is TRBJ2-1, with D possibly being TRBD2 (7 bases). The CDR3 protein is CSAREFSGGRGGNEQFF. As DNA, the CDR3 is TGCAGTGCTAGAGAATTTTCAGGCGGGAGAGGGGGCAATGAGCAGTTCTTC.